A selection of T cell receptor beta chains follows, all from one sample in a study of beta chain features in type 1 diabetes. This table comes from immunoSEQ multiplex PCR, and its TCRdb copy is limited to in-frame clones, with some not included. The sample gives under 800,000 clones, about 14% of which show up once; about 0.093% is in the top ten. The specimen was naive CD4+ T cells from blood. The source is a man between 18 and 29 years old in good health. The CDR3 runs from the conserved cysteine through the conserved F or W. Fields, in order: J gene, V gene, D gene, CDR3 protein. The D gene is left open where the match is weak.

>TRBJ1-2|TRBV4-3|TRBD1
CASSRDQGASFYGYTF
>TRBJ1-5|TRBV27|.
CASRPRVLAARFQPQHF
>TRBJ2-1|TRBV4-3|.
CASSQEGRGYNEQFF
>TRBJ2-1|TRBV9|.
CASSGRGLRGLGEQFF
>TRBJ1-2|TRBV7-9|.
CASSFGVNYGYTF
>TRBJ1-2|TRBV4-3|.
CASSQADTFNYGYTF
>TRBJ1-5|TRBV5-6|TRBD1
CASSLWTGQSNQPQHF
>TRBJ1-5|TRBV7-9|.
CASSLGGVSNQPQHF
>TRBJ1-5|TRBV18|.
CASSPRDNNQPQHF
>TRBJ1-2|TRBV28|.
CASSSDINYGYTF
>TRBJ2-3|TRBV18|.
CASHAADTDTQYF
>TRBJ1-1|TRBV27|TRBD1
CASSSTGQKNTEAFF
>TRBJ2-4|TRBV4-3|.
CASSQDYRNIQYF
>TRBJ2-3|TRBV18|TRBD2
CASSPREIGGKTDTQYF
>TRBJ2-7|TRBV29-1|TRBD1
CSVARDRVYEQYF
>TRBJ1-1|TRBV19|.
CASSSRGRGTEAFF
>TRBJ2-2|TRBV28|.
CASSTHSFNTGELFF
>TRBJ1-2|TRBV7-9|.
CASSWNWGAIGGYTF
>TRBJ1-2|TRBV2|.
CASSVRENYGYTF
>TRBJ2-3|TRBV9|.
CASSGRGDWRMDTQYF
>TRBJ2-3|TRBV7-2|.
CASSLRSVRTDTQYF
>TRBJ1-2|TRBV27|.
CASSLVGQRGVYGYTF
>TRBJ2-5|TRBV9|.
CASSGGLGETQYF
>TRBJ2-1|TRBV7-3|TRBD1
CASSFNPGQGANEQFF
>TRBJ1-2|TRBV7-2|.
CASSLNRDYGYTF
>TRBJ2-7|TRBV4-1|.
CASSQDSYEQYF
>TRBJ2-2|TRBV14|.
CASSPHLNTGELFF
>TRBJ2-7|TRBV25-1|.
CATRTPLGPYEQYF
>TRBJ2-1|TRBV7-3|.
CASSLYGHDNEQFF
>.|TRBV30|.
CAWKGGAYEQYF
>TRBJ2-6|TRBV25-1|.
CASSEWEGAAGANVLTF
>TRBJ2-5|TRBV27|.
CASSLLGTGLGETQYF
>TRBJ1-2|TRBV9|TRBD1
CASSVVDRGCSNYGYTF
>TRBJ1-1|TRBV9|.
CASSSTTAMNTEAFF
>TRBJ2-6|TRBV5-1|.
CASSLVWIDRSGTGANVLTF
>TRBJ2-5|TRBV7-2|.
CASSLIRSETQYF